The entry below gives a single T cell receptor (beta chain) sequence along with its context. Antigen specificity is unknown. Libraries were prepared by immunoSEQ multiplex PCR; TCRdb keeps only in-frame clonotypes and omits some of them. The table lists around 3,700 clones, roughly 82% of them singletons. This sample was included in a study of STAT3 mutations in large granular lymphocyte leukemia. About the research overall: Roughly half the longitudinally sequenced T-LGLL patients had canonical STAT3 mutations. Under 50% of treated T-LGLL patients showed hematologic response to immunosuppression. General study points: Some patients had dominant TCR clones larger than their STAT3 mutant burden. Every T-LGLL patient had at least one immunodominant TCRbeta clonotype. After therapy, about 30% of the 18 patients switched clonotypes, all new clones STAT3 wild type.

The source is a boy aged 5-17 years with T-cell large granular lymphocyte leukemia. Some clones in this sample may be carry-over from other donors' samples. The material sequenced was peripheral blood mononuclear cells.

The CDR3 DNA follows: TGCGCCAGCAGCGTCGGCGGCGAGAACACTGAAGCTTTCTTT. It is translated as CASSVGGENTEAFF. V gene TRBV5-1 combines with J gene TRBJ1-1; D ambiguous. The V gene's germline CDR1 is SGHRS and CDR2 YFSETQ. The CDR3 is 14 amino acids. V was pared by 4 bases and J by 1 base, with 11 bases between. Full variable domain (remainder filled in from reference TRBV5-1 and TRBJ1-1): KAGVTQTPRYLIKTRGQQVTLSCSPISGHRSVSWYQQTPGQGLQFLFEYFSETQRNKGNFPGRFSGRQFSNSRSEMNVSTLELGDSALYLCASSVGGENTEAFFGQGTRLTVV.